Each of the 9 T cell receptor beta chains below was sequenced from the same sample in a study of shared clonotypes between healthy human individuals. Naivety among CD8 cells was defined by CD45RO negativity and positive CCR7 selection, thereby excluding terminally differentiated effector memory CD45RA+ cells. Generated by immunoSEQ multiplex PCR, the TCRdb table keeps only in-frame clones and is missing some. The sample shows under 2,000,000 clones, over 85% of them seen only once. Sequences were obtained from naive CD8+ T cells sorted from blood. The source is a man between 18 and 35 years old in good health.

The chain uses TRBV4-1 and TRBJ2-7; D is possibly TRBD1 (6 bases). CDR3 length equals 15 residues. Germline assignment: CDR1 MGHRA and CDR2 YSYEKL. Trimming left V 5 bases short and J 2 bases short, with 16 bases between. In DNA form, the CDR3 reads TGCGCCAGCAGCTTCCGGGACAAGGGGGCCTACGAGCAGTACTTC. Translation: CASSFRDKGAYEQYF.

This clone was recorded once. The V gene is TRBV2, the J gene TRBJ2-5, with 9 bases identical to TRBD2. Germline lookup yields CDR1 SNHLY and CDR2 FYNNEI. This CDR3 region has 13 residues. After removal of 6 bases from V and 4 bases from J, the junction contained 3 bases not matched to a gene. The CDR3 DNA reads as TGTGCCAGCAGGATTAGCGGGGGAGAGACCCAGTACTTC. This encodes CASRISGGETQYF.

This clone appeared once. The V call is TRBV19, the J call TRBJ1-5; D possibly corresponds to TRBD1 (5 bases). This CDR3 comprises 15 residues. V lost 9 bases and J lost 3, with 18 bases in between. Per the germline V gene, CDR1 is LNHDA and CDR2 is SQIVND (reference sequence). As DNA, the CDR3 is TGTGCCAGCCGGGGCTGGGACGCGGACAATCAGCCCCAGCATTTT. The encoded protein is CASRGWDADNQPQHF. Filled out from reference TRBV19 and TRBJ1-5, the complete variable domain reads DGGITQSPKYLFRKEGQNVTLSCEQNLNHDAMYWYRQDPGQGLRLIYYSQIVNDFQKGDIAEGYSVSREKKESFPLTVTSAQKNPTAFYLCASRGWDADNQPQHFGDGTRLSIL.

CDR3 sequence reads: CASRAETGPDGYTF. As DNA, the CDR3 is TGTGCCAGCAGGGCGGAGACAGGGCCGGATGGCTACACCTTC. V usage is TRBV9 and J usage is TRBJ1-2; 7 bases are shared with TRBD1. Trimming cost V 5 bases and J 6 bases; bases outside gene matches: 10. The CDR3 covers 14 residues. Germline CDR1 is SGDLS and CDR2 is YYNGEE.

V usage is TRBV19 and J usage is TRBJ1-1; no firm D call. V shed 6 bases and J shed 1 base, with 15 bases lying between them. Germline V gives CDR1 LNHDA, CDR2 SQIVND (reference sequence). This CDR3 contains 15 residues. The CDR3 spells CASRTLITQNTEAFF. CDR3 nucleotides: TGTGCCAGTAGAACGCTAATAACACAGAACACTGAAGCTTTCTTT.

The genes are TRBV5-4 and TRBJ1-1, with D tentatively TRBD1 (5 bases). The V gene's germline CDR1 is SGHNT and CDR2 YYREEE (reference sequence). The germline V and J ends were trimmed by 5 bases and 7 bases, with 12 bases remaining between them. There are 12 residues in the CDR3. DNA for the CDR3: TGTGCCAGCAGTCTGGGACCCTATGAAGCTTTCTTT. It translates to CASSLGPYEAFF.

This clone has a single count. The same CDR3 can be traced to other DNA sequences in this sample. In DNA form, the CDR3 reads TGTGCCAGCAGCGTAGAAGGGGGCTCTGGAAACACCATATATTTT. It translates to CASSVEGGSGNTIYF. The rearrangement links TRBV9 to TRBJ1-3; the D gene is possibly TRBD1 (6 bases). Trimming stripped 0 bases from V and 0 bases from J, with 7 bases between. This CDR3 is 15 amino acids long. CDR1 is SGDLS, CDR2 YYNGEE, per germline.

V usage is TRBV6-1 and J usage is TRBJ2-7, with TRBD2 as a possible D gene (6 bases). The germline V gene has CDR1 MNHNS and CDR2 SASEGT. V was pared by 2 bases and J by 5 bases, with 16 bases between. The length of the CDR3 is 15 residues. CDR3 protein: CASSELGGGVDEQYF. DNA for the CDR3: TGTGCCAGCAGTGAACTCGGGGGTGGCGTCGACGAGCAGTACTTC.

V usage is TRBV7-9 and J usage is TRBJ1-6; 8 bases match TRBD1. The germline V gene encodes CDR1 SEHNR and CDR2 FQNEAQ (reference sequence). J was trimmed by 10 bases and V by 1 base; bases with no gene match: 6. This CDR3 is built from 15 residues. The CDR3 region has the DNA TGTGCCAGCAGCTTAGGACAGGGGAAAGGGTCACCCCTCCACTTT. It translates to CASSLGQGKGSPLHF.